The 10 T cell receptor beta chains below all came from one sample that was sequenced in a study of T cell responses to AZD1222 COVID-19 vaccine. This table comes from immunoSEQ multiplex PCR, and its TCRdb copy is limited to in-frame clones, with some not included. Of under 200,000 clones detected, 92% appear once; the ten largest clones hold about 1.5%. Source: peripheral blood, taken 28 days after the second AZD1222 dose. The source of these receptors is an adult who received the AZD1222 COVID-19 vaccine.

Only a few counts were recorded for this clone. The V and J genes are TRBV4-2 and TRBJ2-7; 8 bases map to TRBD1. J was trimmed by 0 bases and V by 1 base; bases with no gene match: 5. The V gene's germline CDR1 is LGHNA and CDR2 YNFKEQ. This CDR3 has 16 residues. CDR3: CASSQGDRQSSYEQYF. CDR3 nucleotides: TGTGCCAGCAGCCAAGGGGACAGGCAGAGCTCCTACGAGCAGTACTTC.

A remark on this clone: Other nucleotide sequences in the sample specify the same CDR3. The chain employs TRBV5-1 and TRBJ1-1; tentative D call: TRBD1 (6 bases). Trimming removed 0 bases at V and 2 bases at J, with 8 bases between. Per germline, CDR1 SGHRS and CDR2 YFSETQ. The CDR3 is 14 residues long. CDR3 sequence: CASSLGQANTEAFF. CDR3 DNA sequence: TGCGCCAGCAGCTTGGGACAGGCCAACACTGAAGCTTTCTTT.

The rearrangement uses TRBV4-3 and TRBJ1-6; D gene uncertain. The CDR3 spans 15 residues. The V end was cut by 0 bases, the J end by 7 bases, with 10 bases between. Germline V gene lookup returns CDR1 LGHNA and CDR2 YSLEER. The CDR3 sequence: CASSQDRTANSPLHF. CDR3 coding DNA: TGCGCCAGCAGCCAAGATAGAACCGCCAATTCACCCCTCCACTTT.

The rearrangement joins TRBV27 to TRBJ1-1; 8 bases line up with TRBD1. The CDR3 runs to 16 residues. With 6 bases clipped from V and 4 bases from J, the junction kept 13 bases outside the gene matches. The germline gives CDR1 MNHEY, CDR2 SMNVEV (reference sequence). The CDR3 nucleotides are TGTGCCAGCAGCCGAGGACAGGGCAAGGGAACCACTGAAGCTTTCTTT. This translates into CASSRGQGKGTTEAFF.

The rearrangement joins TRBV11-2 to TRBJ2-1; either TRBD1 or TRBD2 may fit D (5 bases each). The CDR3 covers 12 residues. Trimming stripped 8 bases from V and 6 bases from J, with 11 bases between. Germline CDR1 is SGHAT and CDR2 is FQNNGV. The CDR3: CASQGPPNEQFF. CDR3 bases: TGTGCCAGCCAGGGACCCCCCAATGAGCAGTTCTTC.

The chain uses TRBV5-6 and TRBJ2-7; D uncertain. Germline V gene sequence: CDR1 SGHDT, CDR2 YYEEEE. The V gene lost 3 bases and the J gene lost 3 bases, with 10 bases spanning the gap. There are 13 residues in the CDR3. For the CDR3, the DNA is TGTGCCAGCAGCTCCGGGCCGAGCTACGAGCAGTACTTC. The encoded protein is CASSSGPSYEQYF.

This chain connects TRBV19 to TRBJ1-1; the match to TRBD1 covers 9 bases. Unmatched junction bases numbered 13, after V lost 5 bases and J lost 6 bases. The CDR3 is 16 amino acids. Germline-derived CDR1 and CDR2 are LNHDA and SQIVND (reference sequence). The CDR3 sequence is CASSSRQGGGGSEAFF. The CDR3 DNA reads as TGTGCCAGTAGTTCCCGACAGGGGGGCGGTGGCTCTGAAGCTTTCTTT.

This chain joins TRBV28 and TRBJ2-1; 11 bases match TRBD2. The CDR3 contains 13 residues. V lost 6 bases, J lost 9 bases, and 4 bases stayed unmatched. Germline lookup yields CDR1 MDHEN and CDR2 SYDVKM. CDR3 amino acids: CASRLAGVGEQFF. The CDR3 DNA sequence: TGTGCCAGCAGACTAGCGGGAGTGGGTGAGCAGTTCTTC. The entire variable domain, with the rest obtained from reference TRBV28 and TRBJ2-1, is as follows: DVKVTQSSRYLVKRTGEKVFLECVQDMDHENMFWYRQDPGLGLRLIYFSYDVKMKEKGDIPEGYSVSREKKERFSLILESASTNQTSMYLCASRLAGVGEQFFGPGTRLTVL.

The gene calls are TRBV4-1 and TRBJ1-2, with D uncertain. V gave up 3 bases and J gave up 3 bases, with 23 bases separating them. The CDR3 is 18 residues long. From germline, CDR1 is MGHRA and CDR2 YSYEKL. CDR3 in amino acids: CASSHPPHSIPIDYGYTF. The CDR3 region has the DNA TGCGCCAGCAGCCACCCCCCACACTCAATCCCGATCGACTATGGCTACACCTTC.

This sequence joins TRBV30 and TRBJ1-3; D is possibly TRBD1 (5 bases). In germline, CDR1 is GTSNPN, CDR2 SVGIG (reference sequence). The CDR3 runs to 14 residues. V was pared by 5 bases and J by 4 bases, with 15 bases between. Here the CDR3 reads CAWGQGSTGNTIYF. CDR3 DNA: TGTGCCTGGGGCCAGGGCTCGACAGGAAACACCATATATTTT.